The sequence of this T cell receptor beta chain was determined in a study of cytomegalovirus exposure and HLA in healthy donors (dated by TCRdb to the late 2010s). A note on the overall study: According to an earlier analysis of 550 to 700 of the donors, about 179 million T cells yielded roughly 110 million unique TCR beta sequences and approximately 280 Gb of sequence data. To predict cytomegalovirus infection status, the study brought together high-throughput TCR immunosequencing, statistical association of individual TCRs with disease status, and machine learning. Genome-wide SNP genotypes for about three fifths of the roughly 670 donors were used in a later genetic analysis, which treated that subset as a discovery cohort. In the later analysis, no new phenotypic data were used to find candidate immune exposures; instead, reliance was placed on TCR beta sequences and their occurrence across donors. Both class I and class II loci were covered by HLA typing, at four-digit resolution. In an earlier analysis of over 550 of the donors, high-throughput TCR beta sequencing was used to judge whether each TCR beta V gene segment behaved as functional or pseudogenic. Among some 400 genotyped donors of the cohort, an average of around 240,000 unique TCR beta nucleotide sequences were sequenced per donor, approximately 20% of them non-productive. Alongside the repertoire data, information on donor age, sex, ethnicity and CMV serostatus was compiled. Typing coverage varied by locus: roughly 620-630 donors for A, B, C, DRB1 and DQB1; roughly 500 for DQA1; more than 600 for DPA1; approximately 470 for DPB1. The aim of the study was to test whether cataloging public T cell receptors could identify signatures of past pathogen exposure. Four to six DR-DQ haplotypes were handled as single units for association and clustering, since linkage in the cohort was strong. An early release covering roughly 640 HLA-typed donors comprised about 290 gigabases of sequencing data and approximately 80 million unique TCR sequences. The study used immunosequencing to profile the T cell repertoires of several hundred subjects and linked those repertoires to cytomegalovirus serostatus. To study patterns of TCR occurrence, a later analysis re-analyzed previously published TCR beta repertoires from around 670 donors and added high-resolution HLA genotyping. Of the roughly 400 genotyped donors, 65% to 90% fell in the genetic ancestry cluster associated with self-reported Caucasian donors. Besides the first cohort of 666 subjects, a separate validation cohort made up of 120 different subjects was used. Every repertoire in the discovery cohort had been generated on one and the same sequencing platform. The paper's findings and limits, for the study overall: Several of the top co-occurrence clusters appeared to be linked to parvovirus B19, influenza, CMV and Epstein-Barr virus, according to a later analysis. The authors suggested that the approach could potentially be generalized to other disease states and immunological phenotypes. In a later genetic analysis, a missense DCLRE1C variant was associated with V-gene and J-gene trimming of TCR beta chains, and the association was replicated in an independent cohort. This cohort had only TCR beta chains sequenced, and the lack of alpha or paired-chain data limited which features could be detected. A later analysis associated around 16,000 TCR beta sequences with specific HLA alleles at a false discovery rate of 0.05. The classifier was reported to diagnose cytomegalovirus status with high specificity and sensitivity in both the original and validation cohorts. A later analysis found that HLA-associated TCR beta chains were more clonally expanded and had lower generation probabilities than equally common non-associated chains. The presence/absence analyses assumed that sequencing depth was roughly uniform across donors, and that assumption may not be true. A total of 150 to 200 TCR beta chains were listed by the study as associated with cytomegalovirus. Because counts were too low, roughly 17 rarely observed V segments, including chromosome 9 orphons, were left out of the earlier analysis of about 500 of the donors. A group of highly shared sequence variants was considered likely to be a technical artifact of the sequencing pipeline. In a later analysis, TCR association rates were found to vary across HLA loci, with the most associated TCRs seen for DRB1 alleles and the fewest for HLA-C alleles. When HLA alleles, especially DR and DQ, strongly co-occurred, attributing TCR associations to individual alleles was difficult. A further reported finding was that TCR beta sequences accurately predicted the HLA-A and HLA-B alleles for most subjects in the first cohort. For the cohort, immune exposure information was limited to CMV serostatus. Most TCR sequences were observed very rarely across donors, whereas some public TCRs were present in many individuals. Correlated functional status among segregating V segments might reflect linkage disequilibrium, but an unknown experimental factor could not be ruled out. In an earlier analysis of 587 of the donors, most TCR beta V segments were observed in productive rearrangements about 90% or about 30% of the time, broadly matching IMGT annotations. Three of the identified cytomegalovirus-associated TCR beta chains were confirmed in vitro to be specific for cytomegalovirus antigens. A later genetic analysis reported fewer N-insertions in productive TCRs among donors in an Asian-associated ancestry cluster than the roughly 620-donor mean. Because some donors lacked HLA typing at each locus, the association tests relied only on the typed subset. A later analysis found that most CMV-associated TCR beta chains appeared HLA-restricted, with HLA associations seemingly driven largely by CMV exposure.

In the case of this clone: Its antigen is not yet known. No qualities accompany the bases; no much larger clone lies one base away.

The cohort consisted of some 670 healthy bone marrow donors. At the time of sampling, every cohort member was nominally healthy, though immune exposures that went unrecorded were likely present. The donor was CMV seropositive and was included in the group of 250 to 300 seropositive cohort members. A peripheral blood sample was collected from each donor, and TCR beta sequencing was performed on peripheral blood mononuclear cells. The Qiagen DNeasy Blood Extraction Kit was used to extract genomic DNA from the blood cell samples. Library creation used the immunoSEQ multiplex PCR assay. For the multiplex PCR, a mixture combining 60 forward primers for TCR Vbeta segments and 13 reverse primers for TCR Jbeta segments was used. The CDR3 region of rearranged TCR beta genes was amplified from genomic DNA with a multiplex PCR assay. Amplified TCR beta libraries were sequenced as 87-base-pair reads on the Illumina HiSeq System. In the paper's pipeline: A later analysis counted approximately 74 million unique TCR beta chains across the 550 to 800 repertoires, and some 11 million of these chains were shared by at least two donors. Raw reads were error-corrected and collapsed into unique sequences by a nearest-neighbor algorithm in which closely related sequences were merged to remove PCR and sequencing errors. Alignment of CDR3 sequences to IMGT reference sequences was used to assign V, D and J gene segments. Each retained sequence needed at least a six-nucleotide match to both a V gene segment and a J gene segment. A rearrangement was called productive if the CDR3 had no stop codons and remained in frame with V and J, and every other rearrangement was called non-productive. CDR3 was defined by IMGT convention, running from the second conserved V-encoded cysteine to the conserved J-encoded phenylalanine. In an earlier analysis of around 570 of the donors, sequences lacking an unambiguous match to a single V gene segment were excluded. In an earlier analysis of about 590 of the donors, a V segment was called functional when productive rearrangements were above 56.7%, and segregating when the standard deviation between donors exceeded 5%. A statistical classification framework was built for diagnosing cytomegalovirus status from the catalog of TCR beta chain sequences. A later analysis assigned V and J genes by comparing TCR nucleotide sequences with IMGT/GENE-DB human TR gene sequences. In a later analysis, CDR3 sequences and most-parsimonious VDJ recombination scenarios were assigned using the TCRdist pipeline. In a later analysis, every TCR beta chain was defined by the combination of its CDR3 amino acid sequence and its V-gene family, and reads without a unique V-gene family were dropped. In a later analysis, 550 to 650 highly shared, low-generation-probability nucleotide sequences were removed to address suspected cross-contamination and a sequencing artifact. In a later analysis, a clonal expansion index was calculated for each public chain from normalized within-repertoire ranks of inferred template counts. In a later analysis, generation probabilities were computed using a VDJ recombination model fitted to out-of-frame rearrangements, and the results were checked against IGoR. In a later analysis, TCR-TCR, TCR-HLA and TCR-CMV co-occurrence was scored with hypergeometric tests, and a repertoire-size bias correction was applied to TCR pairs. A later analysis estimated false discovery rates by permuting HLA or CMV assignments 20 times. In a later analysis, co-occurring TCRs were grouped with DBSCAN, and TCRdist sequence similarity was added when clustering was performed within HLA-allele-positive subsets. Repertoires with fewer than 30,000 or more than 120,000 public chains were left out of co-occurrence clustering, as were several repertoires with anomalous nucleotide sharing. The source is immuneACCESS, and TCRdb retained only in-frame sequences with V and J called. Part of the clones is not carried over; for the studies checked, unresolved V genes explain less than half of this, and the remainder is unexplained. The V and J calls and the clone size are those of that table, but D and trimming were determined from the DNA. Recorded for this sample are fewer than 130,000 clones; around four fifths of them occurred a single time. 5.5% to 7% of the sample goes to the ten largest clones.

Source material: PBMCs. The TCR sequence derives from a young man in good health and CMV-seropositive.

The DNA reads TGTGCCACCAGCAGAGATCTGCGCGCCCCATACAATGAGCAGTTCTTC. Its protein is CATSRDLRAPYNEQFF. The chain links TRBV15 with TRBJ2-1; the D segment cannot be called with confidence. Via the germline V gene (reference sequence), CDR1 is LNHNV and CDR2 YYDKDF. V was cut back by 0 bases and J by 4 bases, leaving a gap of 13 bases between them. The CDR3 runs 16 amino acids, cysteine and phenylalanine included. Only the CDR3 DNA is retained, 48 bases long and in frame from the first base.